One sample yielded the 12 T cell receptor beta chains listed below, sequenced in a study of graft-versus-host responses after intestinal transplantation. The antigens of these receptors remain unknown. The protocol was immunoSEQ multiplex PCR, while the TCRdb copy is restricted to in-frame clones and leaves out a portion. The repertoire has 70,000 or so clones, over 75% of them found once; the top ten carry approximately 0.39%. The sequences come from unstimulated CD4+ T cells sorted from spleen or lymph node cells, collected before transplant. These receptors originate from a human donor who was the organ donor for an intestinal transplant.

In this sample, this clone turned up a few times. The chain links TRBV18 to TRBJ1-5; 8 nucleotides agree with TRBD1. There are 16 residues in the CDR3. Germline V lookup: CDR1 KGHSH, CDR2 LQKENI. The J segment lost 5 bases and the V segment lost 1 base, leaving 7 bases of the junction unmatched. CDR3 loop: CASSPREQGGYQPQHF. As DNA, the CDR3 is TGTGCCAGCTCACCACGCGAACAGGGGGGGTATCAGCCCCAGCATTTT.

This clone was seen only once. The chain recombines TRBV5-1 with TRBJ2-3, with 7 bases identical to TRBD2. CDR1 and CDR2 (germline): SGHRS, YFSETQ. Trimming at V came to 4 bases and at J to 1 base, leaving 6 bases not matched to a gene. The CDR3 is 15 amino acids. CDR3 sequence reads: CASSREAPGTDTQYF. The CDR3 DNA follows: TGCGCCAGCAGCCGGGAGGCCCCGGGCACAGATACGCAGTATTTT.

The chain's CDR3 is CASGNRGGEQYV. The DNA for the CDR3 is TGTGCCAGCGGAAACAGGGGCGGCGAGCAGTACGTC. The rearrangement uses TRBV19 and TRBJ2-7; TRBD1 matches 7 bases. The J segment lost 6 bases and the V segment lost 9 bases, leaving 8 bases of the junction unmatched. Germline CDR1 and CDR2: LNHDA and SQIVND (reference sequence). The CDR3 covers 12 residues.

V and J are TRBV28 and TRBJ2-3; 7 nucleotides align to TRBD1. The V gene's germline CDR1 is MDHEN and CDR2 SYDVKM. Germline trimming cut 6 bases from V and 2 bases from J; bases unmatched to any gene: 8. The CDR3 covers 15 residues. In DNA, the CDR3 is TGTGCCAGCAGGACCGGACAGGCGACCACAGATACGCAGTATTTT. This sequence encodes CASRTGQATTDTQYF. Full variable domain (outside the CDR3, taken from reference TRBV28 and TRBJ2-3): DVKVTQSSRYLVKRTGEKVFLECVQDMDHENMFWYRQDPGLGLRLIYFSYDVKMKEKGDIPEGYSVSREKKERFSLILESASTNQTSMYLCASRTGQATTDTQYFGPGTRLTVL.

This clone has only a few counts. The chain recombines TRBV19 with TRBJ1-2, with D perhaps matching TRBD1 (6 bases). The CDR3 extends over 13 amino acids. V lost 6 bases and J 4 bases, leaving 12 bases between the germline ends. Germline lookup yields CDR1 LNHDA and CDR2 SQIVND (reference sequence). For the CDR3, the DNA is TGTGCCAGTAGACCCGGGGGGGCCTATGGCTACACCTTC. It is translated as CASRPGGAYGYTF. Looking up the rest from reference TRBV19 and TRBJ1-2 gives the full variable domain: DGGITQSPKYLFRKEGQNVTLSCEQNLNHDAMYWYRQDPGQGLRLIYYSQIVNDFQKGDIAEGYSVSREKKESFPLTVTSAQKNPTAFYLCASRPGGAYGYTFGSGTRLTVV.

The rearrangement uses TRBV5-6 and TRBJ2-1, with 8 nucleotides matching TRBD1. Germline values: CDR1 SGHDT, CDR2 YYEEEE. The CDR3 is 15 residues long. V lost 7 bases to trimming and J lost 6 bases; unmatched junction nucleotides: 12. CDR3 region: CASSPVQGAGNEQFF. The CDR3 nucleotides read TGTGCCAGCTCTCCAGTTCAGGGGGCTGGCAATGAGCAGTTCTTC.

The V call is TRBV6-5, the J call TRBJ2-5; 7 bases are a match to TRBD1. The germline V gene encodes CDR1 MNHEY and CDR2 SVGAGI. This CDR3 has 15 amino acids. The V segment lost 6 bases and the J segment 3 bases; nucleotides outside the gene matches: 10. The DNA for the CDR3 is TGTGCCAGCAGACCGAGGGACAGCTGGGAAGAGACCCAGTACTTC. As protein: CASRPRDSWEETQYF.

The genes are TRBV27 and TRBJ1-1; D is unresolved. This CDR3 region has 13 residues. Trimming cost V 3 bases and J 4 bases, with 9 bases left between them. CDR1 MNHEY and CDR2 SMNVEV come from the germline V gene (reference sequence). CDR3 amino acids: CASSFNSLTEAFF. The CDR3 DNA is TGTGCCAGCAGTTTCAACAGTCTCACTGAAGCTTTCTTT.

The chain joins TRBV6-5 to TRBJ2-1; 9 positions match TRBD1. V shed 3 bases, J shed 4 bases, and the junction held 4 bases outside the gene matches. Germline V gene sequence: CDR1 MNHEY, CDR2 SVGAGI. CDR3 length equals 15 residues. As DNA, the CDR3 is TGTGCCAGCAGTTATGACAGGGGGGCGTACAATGAGCAGTTCTTC. Translating it yields CASSYDRGAYNEQFF.

The CDR3 sequence is CASSQGTSGGYEQFF. CDR3 DNA sequence: TGCGCCAGCAGCCAAGGGACTAGCGGGGGATATGAGCAGTTCTTC. This chain connects TRBV5-1 to TRBJ2-1; 14 bases are shared with TRBD2. Trimming at V came to 4 bases and at J to 8 bases, leaving 5 bases not matched to a gene. There are 15 residues in the CDR3. Germline V gives CDR1 SGHRS, CDR2 YFSETQ.

CDR3 sequence (DNA): TGTGCCAGCAGGACAGTCTATAATTCACCCCTCCACTTT. It translates to CASRTVYNSPLHF. The gene calls are TRBV25-1 and TRBJ1-6; a weak D match, TRBD1 (5 bases). The CDR3 contains 13 residues. V shed 6 bases and J shed 3 bases, with 6 bases lying between them. Germline V gene lookup returns CDR1 MGHDK and CDR2 SYGVNS.

About this clone itself: Relative to the germline gene, one junction end is altered; a read error may explain this. The gene calls are TRBV28 and TRBJ1-3; 7 bases are a match to TRBD1. The germline gives CDR1 MDHEN, CDR2 SYDVKM. This CDR3 region has 13 residues. CDR3 sequence reads: CASSLPGTETFHF. CDR3 bases: TGTGCCAGCAGTTTACCGGGGACAGAGACATTCCATTTT.